Sequencing of this T cell receptor beta chain was carried out in a study of CD8 T cells in Susac syndrome. An input of roughly 0.5 to 1 ug of RNA was subjected to reverse transcription using random hexamers. Each CDR3 protein is one row after TCRdb ran MiXCR on the immunoSEQ multiplex PCR reads. The table records 180,000 or so distinct CDR3 sequences, approximately 94% of them present only once. Trimming removed 0 bases from V and 7 bases from J, with 16 bases in between. CDR3 length equals 16 residues. Looked up from germline, CDR1 is SEHNR and CDR2 is FQNEAQ (reference sequence). This sequence joins TRBV7-9 and TRBJ2-1; D possibly corresponds to TRBD2 (6 bases). The TCR comes from a human donor with multiple sclerosis. Specimen: CD4+ T cells from PBMCs. CDR3 sequence (DNA): TGTGCCAGCAGCTTAGCGGTCAAGGAGGGGTGGAATGAGCAGTTCTTC. Protein: CASSLAVKEGWNEQFF.